This is a list of T cell receptor beta chains from one sample in a study of cytomegalovirus exposure and HLA in healthy donors. Clones were read by immunoSEQ multiplex PCR, and TCRdb kept only the in-frame ones, dropping some. This sample carries 200,000 to 250,000 clones, around 83% of them seen once, and the ten largest clones take 1.3% to 1.5%. Sequenced material: PBMCs. These receptors were collected from a girl aged 10 to 17 in good health and CMV-seronegative. Both conserved end residues are trimmed from each CDR3.

>TRBV5-1|TRBJ2-1|13
ASSHGTASYNEQF
>TRBV5-1|TRBJ1-5|12
ASSLGQGAQPQH
>TRBV7-2|TRBJ1-2|13
ASSPATDRGAGYT
>TRBV9|TRBJ2-5|11
ASSVGLQETQY
>TRBV7-9|TRBJ1-1|13
ASSPDGGVRTEAF
>TRBV6-5|TRBJ1-3|13
ASINLGGSGNTIY
>TRBV15|TRBJ1-1|12
ATSKAQTHTEAF
>TRBV25-1|TRBJ1-1|11
ASTPDSFTEAF
>TRBV5-6|TRBJ2-1|16
ASSLAGRGRASYNEQF
>TRBV5-1|TRBJ1-1|13
ASSSILQRNTEAF
>TRBV19|TRBJ2-1|16
ASSRGKNSGTYYNEQF
>TRBV6-5|TRBJ2-2|12
ASSWTGGTGELF
>TRBV2|TRBJ1-2|15
ASSPGQINSTPSGYT
>TRBV2|TRBJ2-5|10
ASSPIQETQY
>TRBV2|TRBJ1-4|11
ASQGQHNEKLF
>TRBV10-3|TRBJ2-5|13
AISESNRGLDGQY
>TRBV27|TRBJ2-1|11
ATGVLGYNEQF
>TRBV27|TRBJ1-5|17
ASSLIAGPPFRRNQPQH
>TRBV4-2|TRBJ1-2|13
ASSQGEGSNYGYT
>TRBV7-3|TRBJ2-1|12
ASSLGGSYNEQF
>TRBV7-3|TRBJ2-3|12
ASSGLASTDTQY
>TRBV28|TRBJ1-1|11
ASSADFPTEAF
>TRBV23-1|TRBJ2-7|13
ASSQSTGSEYEQY
>TRBV6-1|TRBJ1-1|13
ATLPRGGAGTEAF
>TRBV11-1|TRBJ1-3|13
ASSRDRGSGNTIY
>TRBV28|TRBJ2-7|10
ASSAASYEQY
>TRBV30|TRBJ1-2|11
AWRARGQRGYT
>TRBV7-9|TRBJ1-4|14
ASSRPGDRVNEKLF
>TRBV27|TRBJ1-2|14
ASSLSIEGGSDGYT
>TRBV2|TRBJ2-3|12
ASRSSTSTDTQY
>TRBV4-3|TRBJ2-7|13
ASSSSFGTSYEQY
>TRBV28|TRBJ2-7|11
ASNPDRDYEQY
>TRBV28|TRBJ1-6|14
ASSGDRDTYNSPLH
>TRBV27|TRBJ2-3|15
ASSHSLAGGHVDTQY
>TRBV7-9|TRBJ2-3|13
ASSPGQGRTDTQY
>TRBV7-7|TRBJ1-3|11
ASSSAGGNTIY
>TRBV6-5|TRBJ1-1|12
ASSDVRVRAEAF
>TRBV9|TRBJ1-6|12
ASSVGQGYSPLH
>TRBV14|TRBJ1-5|17
ASSQVDRGWDYSNQPQH
>TRBV30|TRBJ2-1|12
ACFYSGRPDEQF
>TRBV6-6|TRBJ2-2|13
ASSPRVLDTGELF
>TRBV19|TRBJ1-4|11
ASSMEDRRKLF
>TRBV19|TRBJ1-5|11
ASSIEGSQPQH
>TRBV7-9|TRBJ1-2|11
ASSSRTGDGYT